This T cell receptor (beta chain) was profiled in a study of control samples from healthy donors and cancer patients. The method was immunoSEQ multiplex PCR; TCRdb's version includes in-frame clones alone and lacks a portion of them. The profile shows around 90,000 clones, more than 75% of them singletons. The CDR3 spans 16 residues. The germline CDR1 and CDR2 sequences are KGHSH and LQKENI. Trimming cost V 3 bases and J 0 bases, with 12 bases left between them. This clonotype was sampled from a man aged 30 to 45 in good health. The chain recombines TRBV18 with TRBJ1-3; D ambiguous. The sequenced sample was blood. CDR3 region: CASSPATRLSGNTIYF. As DNA, the CDR3 is TGTGCCAGCTCACCGGCCACACGTCTCTCTGGAAACACCATATATTTT.